This T cell receptor beta chain is drawn from a study of CD8+CD57+ T cells in acquired aplastic anemia. At the level of the study: Sorted cells (CD4+ and CD8+) yielded DNA amounts that averaged approximately 3 ug. Study-wide findings and caveats: Comparison of patients with controls identified 25 to 35 shared CD8+ CDR3 sequences.

Germline V gene lookup returns CDR1 LNHNV and CDR2 YYDKDF (reference sequence). With 8 bases clipped from V and 1 base from J, the junction kept 6 bases outside the gene matches. The CDR3 spans 14 residues. Those patients picked for sequencing had displayed CD8+CD57+ cell expansion on flow cytometry. Blood samples were obtained from patients who had received no prior therapy. For this clonotype: Its antigen is still unknown.

Both TCR beta VDJ combination and CDR3 sequence profiling were carried out. Genomic DNA was the template for this profiling. MiXCR was run by TCRdb on the reads, yielding one entry per CDR3 protein. The repertoire holds roughly 170,000 distinct CDR3 sequences, with around 50% as singletons. The sequence came from a human donor with aplastic anemia. Sequenced: sorted CD4+, CD8+, or CD8+CD57+ T cells (not recorded which) from PBMCs. V is TRBV15 and J is TRBJ2-7, with TRBD1 matching 9 bases. CDR3 nucleotide sequence: TGTGCCACCTACGGAGGACAGGGGTCCTACGAGCAGTACTTC. Protein sequence: CATYGGQGSYEQYF. The whole variable domain, remainder taken from reference TRBV15 and TRBJ2-7, is DAMVIQNPRYQVTQFGKPVTLSCSQTLNHNVMYWYQQKSSQAPKLLFHYYDKDFNNEADTPDNFQSRRPNTSFCFLDIRSPGLGDTAMYLCATYGGQGSYEQYFGPGTRLTVT.